This T cell receptor (beta chain) was profiled in a study of blood T cell repertoires in COVID-19. As for the study in general: Whether acute or convalescent, the COVID-19 samples came from the United States, Italy and Spain.

As processed by the authors: Amplification from reference gene primers served as the basis for estimated nucleated cell counts. The table came from immunoSEQ multiplex PCR; TCRdb's copy has only in-frame clones and leaves some out. The V and J calls and clone size are taken from that table; D and trimming were inferred from the DNA. This sample has roughly 280,000 clones, with approximately 86% found just once. The clonotype originates from a man aged 25 to 40 with active or convalescent COVID-19. What was sequenced was peripheral blood.

CDR3 sequence reads: CSVWTGLDTEAFF. The CDR3, as DNA: TGCAGCGTGTGGACAGGGTTGGACACTGAAGCTTTCTTT. The chain links TRBV29-1 to TRBJ1-1; 8 bases are a match to TRBD1. CDR3 size: 13 residues. Losses at the gene ends were 6 bases for V and 3 bases for J; bases not matched to a gene: 6. The germline V gene encodes CDR1 SQVTM and CDR2 ANQGSEA.